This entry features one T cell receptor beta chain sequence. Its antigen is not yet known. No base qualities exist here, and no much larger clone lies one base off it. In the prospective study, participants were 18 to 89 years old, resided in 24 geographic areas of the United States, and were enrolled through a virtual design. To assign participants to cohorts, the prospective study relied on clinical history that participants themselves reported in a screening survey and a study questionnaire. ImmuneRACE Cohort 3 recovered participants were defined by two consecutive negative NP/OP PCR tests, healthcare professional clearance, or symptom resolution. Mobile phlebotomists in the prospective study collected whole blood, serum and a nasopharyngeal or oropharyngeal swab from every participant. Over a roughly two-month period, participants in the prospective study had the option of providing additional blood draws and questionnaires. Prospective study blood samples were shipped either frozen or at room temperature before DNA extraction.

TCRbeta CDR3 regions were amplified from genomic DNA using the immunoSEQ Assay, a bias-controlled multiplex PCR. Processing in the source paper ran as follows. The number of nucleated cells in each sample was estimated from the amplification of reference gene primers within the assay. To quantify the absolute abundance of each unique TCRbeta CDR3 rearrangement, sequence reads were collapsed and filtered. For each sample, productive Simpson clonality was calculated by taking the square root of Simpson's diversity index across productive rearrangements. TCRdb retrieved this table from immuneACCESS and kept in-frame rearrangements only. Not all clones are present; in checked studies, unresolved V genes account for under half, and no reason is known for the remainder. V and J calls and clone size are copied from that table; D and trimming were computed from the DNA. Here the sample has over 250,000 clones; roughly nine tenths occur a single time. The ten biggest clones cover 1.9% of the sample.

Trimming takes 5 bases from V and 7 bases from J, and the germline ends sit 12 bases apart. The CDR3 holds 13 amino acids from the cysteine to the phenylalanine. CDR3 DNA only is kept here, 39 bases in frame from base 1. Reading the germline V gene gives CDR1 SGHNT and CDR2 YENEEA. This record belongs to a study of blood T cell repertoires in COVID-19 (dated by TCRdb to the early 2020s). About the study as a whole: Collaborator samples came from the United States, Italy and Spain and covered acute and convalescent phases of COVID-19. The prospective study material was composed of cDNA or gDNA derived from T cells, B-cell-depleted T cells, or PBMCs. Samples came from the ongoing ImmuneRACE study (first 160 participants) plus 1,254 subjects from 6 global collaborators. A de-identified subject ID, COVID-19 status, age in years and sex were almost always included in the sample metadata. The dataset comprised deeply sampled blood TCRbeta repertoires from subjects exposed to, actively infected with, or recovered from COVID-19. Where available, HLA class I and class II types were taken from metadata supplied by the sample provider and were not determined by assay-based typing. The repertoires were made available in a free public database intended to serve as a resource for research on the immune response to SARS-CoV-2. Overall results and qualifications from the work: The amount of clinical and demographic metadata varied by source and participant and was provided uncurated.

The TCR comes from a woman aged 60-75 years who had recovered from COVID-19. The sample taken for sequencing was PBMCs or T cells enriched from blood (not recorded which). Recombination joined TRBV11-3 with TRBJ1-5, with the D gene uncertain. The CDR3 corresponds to CASSPASGQPQHF. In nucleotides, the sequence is TGTGCCAGCAGCCCAGCAAGCGGGCAGCCCCAGCATTTT.